One and the same sample provided the 19 T cell receptor beta chains below, sequenced in a study of T cell responses to AZD1222 COVID-19 vaccine. Libraries were prepared by immunoSEQ multiplex PCR; TCRdb keeps only in-frame clonotypes and omits some of them. The sample lists about 85,000 clones, around 86% occurring once. The material sequenced was peripheral blood, taken on day 0 of AZD1222 vaccination. Source of these receptors: an adult in good health.

V is TRBV19 and J is TRBJ1-5; the match to TRBD1 covers 8 bases. The J segment lost 6 bases and the V segment lost 4 bases, leaving 5 bases of the junction unmatched. Per germline, CDR1 LNHDA and CDR2 SQIVND (reference sequence). CDR3 length: 14 residues. The CDR3 protein is CASSTRQGTQPQHF. The CDR3 coding sequence is TGTGCCAGTAGTACGAGACAGGGGACTCAGCCCCAGCATTTT.

The chain carries TRBV28 and TRBJ2-7; D is unclear. Germline V gene sequence: CDR1 MDHEN, CDR2 SYDVKM. V was clipped by 2 bases and J by 2 bases, with 10 bases between them. CDR3 length: 14 amino acids. The CDR3 region is CASSLIWGPYEQYF. CDR3 coding DNA: TGTGCCAGCAGTTTAATCTGGGGTCCCTACGAGCAGTACTTC.

J is TRBJ2-4 and V is TRBV28; 7 positions agree with TRBD2. Germline loops: CDR1 MDHEN, CDR2 SYDVKM. V shed 6 bases and J 3 bases; nucleotides not matched to a gene: 14. There are 17 residues in the CDR3. CDR3 region: CASSPPRGGANKNIQYF. In DNA form, the CDR3 reads TGTGCCAGCAGCCCCCCGCGGGGAGGGGCGAACAAAAACATTCAGTACTTC.

The rearrangement joins TRBV5-1 to TRBJ1-4; D might be TRBD1 (5 bases). CDR3 length: 16 amino acids. CDR1 SGHRS and CDR2 YFSETQ come from the germline V gene. Trimming took off 2 bases at V and 3 bases at J, with 14 bases between the two ends. The CDR3 reads CASSLTTDNPNEKLFF. For the CDR3, the DNA is TGCGCCAGCAGCTTAACGACGGACAACCCTAATGAAAAACTGTTTTTT. Variable domain in full (rest from reference TRBV5-1 and TRBJ1-4): KAGVTQTPRYLIKTRGQQVTLSCSPISGHRSVSWYQQTPGQGLQFLFEYFSETQRNKGNFPGRFSGRQFSNSRSEMNVSTLELGDSALYLCASSLTTDNPNEKLFFGSGTQLSVL.

The chain combines TRBV6-1 with TRBJ1-6, with D uncertain. Trimming stripped 3 bases from V and 0 bases from J, with 12 bases between. This CDR3 is built from 17 residues. Germline CDR1 reads MNHNS; CDR2 reads SASEGT. The CDR3 region is CASSDRSRSSYNSPLHF. CDR3 coding DNA: TGTGCCAGCAGTGACCGGTCCCGAAGCTCCTATAATTCACCCCTCCACTTT.

The chain employs TRBV19 and TRBJ1-5; maybe TRBD1 (6 bases). CDR1 and CDR2 (germline): LNHDA, SQIVND (reference sequence). V lost 7 bases, J lost 0 bases, and 19 bases lay in between. The CDR3 is 17 residues long. CDR3 sequence: CASMNRAGPYSNQPQHF. The CDR3 nucleotides read TGTGCCAGTATGAACAGGGCGGGGCCCTATAGCAATCAGCCCCAGCATTTT.

The rearrangement uses TRBV6-1 and TRBJ1-2, with D unclear. Germline V gene lookup returns CDR1 MNHNS and CDR2 SASEGT. V was trimmed by 1 base and J by 7 bases, leaving 10 bases between them. The CDR3 is made up of 13 amino acids. The chain's CDR3 is CASSEVGVGGYTF. The CDR3 DNA reads TGTGCCAGCAGTGAAGTAGGAGTAGGTGGCTACACCTTC.

The J gene is TRBJ2-1, the V gene TRBV5-1, with TRBD1 matching over 9 bases. This CDR3 spans 14 amino acids. V was clipped by 9 bases and J by 7 bases; unmatched bases: 11. Per the germline V gene, CDR1 is SGHRS and CDR2 is YFSETQ. The CDR3 DNA reads as TGCGCCACCCCTGCGCGGGACAGGGATAATGAGCAGTTCTTC. It yields the protein CATPARDRDNEQFF.

The chain couples TRBV4-3 to TRBJ2-5, with a weak D call TRBD1 (6 bases). Germline V gives CDR1 LGHNA, CDR2 YSLEER. Trimming took 0 bases from V and 7 from J, leaving 15 bases between them. The CDR3 has 15 amino acids. The CDR3 DNA follows: TGCGCCAGCAGCCAAGAGTTCGCAGGGGAAGGGACCCAGTACTTC. It yields the protein CASSQEFAGEGTQYF.

CDR3 sequence (DNA): TGCGCCAGCAGCCGCGGACTAGCGGGAGAGGCAGATACGCAGTATTTT. Protein sequence: CASSRGLAGEADTQYF. The chain couples TRBV4-1 to TRBJ2-3; 13 positions match TRBD2. V lost 4 bases and J lost 4; bases outside the gene matches: 5. CDR3 size: 16 residues. Germline CDR1 and CDR2: MGHRA and YSYEKL.

V is TRBV5-1 and J is TRBJ1-2; D is ambiguous. The germline CDR1 and CDR2 sequences are SGHRS and YFSETQ. CDR3 length: 14 amino acids. Trimming removed 0 bases from V and 8 bases from J, with 14 bases in between. CDR3 in amino acids: CASSLAVFPRGYTF. The CDR3, as DNA: TGCGCCAGCAGCTTGGCCGTTTTCCCAAGAGGCTACACCTTC.

The chain combines TRBV10-1 with TRBJ2-3; TRBD1 matches 7 bases. This CDR3 region has 15 residues. Germline V gene data show CDR1 as WNHNN and CDR2 as SYGVQD (reference sequence). V lost 4 bases, J lost 1 base, and 5 bases stayed unmatched. CDR3 loop: CASSGNRGGTDTQYF. CDR3 DNA: TGCGCCAGCAGTGGTAACAGGGGCGGCACAGATACGCAGTATTTT.

This rearrangement joins TRBV11-1 to TRBJ2-1, with a possible D match to TRBD1 (5 bases). CDR3 length: 15 amino acids. Germline V CDR1 and CDR2: SGHAT, FQDESV (reference sequence). Trimming took off 2 bases at V and 6 bases at J, with 14 bases between the two ends. CDR3 protein: CASSLRQGIINEQFF. CDR3 sequence (DNA): TGTGCCAGCAGCTTACGGCAGGGTATTATCAATGAGCAGTTCTTC.

This chain links TRBV18 with TRBJ2-7; 7 bases map to TRBD2. V shed 1 base, J shed 0 bases, and the junction held 6 bases outside the gene matches. This CDR3 spans 16 amino acids. CDR1 and CDR2 (germline): KGHSH, LQKENI. CDR3 DNA: TGTGCCAGCTCACCACGGTCCGGCGGGAGCTCCTACGAGCAGTACTTC. The encoded protein is CASSPRSGGSSYEQYF.

The chain has TRBV27 and TRBJ2-7; no firm D call. Looked up from germline, CDR1 is MNHEY and CDR2 is SMNVEV (reference sequence). The CDR3 length is 13 residues. Deletions cut 3 bases from V and 3 bases from J, with 9 bases between. CDR3: CASSLSRFYEQYF. CDR3 coding DNA: TGTGCCAGCAGTTTGTCGAGGTTCTACGAGCAGTACTTC.

This clone was observed a single time. This chain joins TRBV7-2 and TRBJ2-5; 10 bases are shared with TRBD2. The CDR3 is made up of 16 amino acids. V lost 3 bases, J lost 5 bases, and 9 bases stayed unmatched. Germline V gives CDR1 SGHTA, CDR2 FQGNSA. CDR3 protein: CASSFLLAGEGETQYF. DNA of the CDR3: TGTGCCAGCAGCTTCCTCCTAGCGGGAGAGGGCGAGACCCAGTACTTC.

The chain is built from TRBV12-5 and TRBJ1-4; possible D gene TRBD1, 6 bases. The V end was cut by 8 bases, the J end by 4 bases, with 8 bases between. The germline V gene has CDR1 LGHNT and CDR2 FRNRAP. The CDR3 contains 12 residues. CDR3 DNA: TGTGCTAGTCAGGGGTTTAATGAAAAACTGTTTTTT. Amino acids: CASQGFNEKLFF.

The J gene is TRBJ2-7, the V gene TRBV6-5; D not certain. This CDR3 comprises 11 residues. CDR1 and CDR2 (germline): MNHEY, SVGAGI. The germline V and J ends were trimmed by 6 bases and 5 bases, with 8 bases remaining between them. The CDR3: CASRFNNEQYF. CDR3 coding DNA: TGTGCCAGCAGATTTAATAACGAGCAGTACTTC.

Only a few counts were recorded for this clone. The chain uses TRBV6-1 and TRBJ2-3, with D perhaps matching TRBD1 or TRBD2 (5 bases each). This CDR3 region has 16 residues. From germline, CDR1 is MNHNS and CDR2 SASEGT. V shed 2 bases and J shed 1 base, with 13 bases lying between them. The DNA for the CDR3 is TGTGCCAGCAGTGAACTTGGGGGAGAAGGCACAGATACGCAGTATTTT. Translated, it gives CASSELGGEGTDTQYF.